What follows are 10 T cell receptor beta chains derived from one specimen sequenced in a study of response to subunit inactivated influenza vaccine. In TCRdb, the RT-PCR reads were re-called with MiXCR into one record per CDR3 protein. The table has hundreds of thousands of distinct CDR3 sequences, around 8% seen once. The sample was PBMCs from blood, taken less than 30 months after vaccination. The receptor set was obtained from a man aged 50 to 75 who received an inactivated influenza vaccine.

This clonotype was seen many times. The chain has TRBV28 and TRBJ2-3; 9 nucleotides agree with TRBD2. CDR3 length equals 15 residues. V dropped 5 bases and J dropped 4; count of bases not matched to a gene: 7. The V gene's germline CDR1 is MDHEN and CDR2 SYDVKM. In DNA form, the CDR3 reads TGTGCCAGCAGTCAAGCGGGGGGCCCCCCAGATACGCAGTATTTT. Translated, it gives CASSQAGGPPDTQYF. Using reference TRBV28 and TRBJ2-3 for the parts outside the CDR3, the full variable domain is DVKVTQSSRYLVKRTGEKVFLECVQDMDHENMFWYRQDPGLGLRLIYFSYDVKMKEKGDIPEGYSVSREKKERFSLILESASTNQTSMYLCASSQAGGPPDTQYFGPGTRLTVL.

This clonotype has more than one count but fewer than ten. The chain combines TRBV28 with TRBJ2-3; TRBD2 is a possible D gene (7 bases). With 3 bases removed from V and 2 bases from J, the gap between germline ends came to 15 bases. Germline V CDR1 and CDR2: MDHEN, SYDVKM. The CDR3 sequence is 16 residues long. CDR3 residues: CASSFPGGPDTDTQYF. CDR3 DNA sequence: TGTGCCAGCAGTTTTCCGGGGGGCCCCGACACAGATACGCAGTATTTT.

This clonotype was seen a few times. The chain links TRBV10-3 to TRBJ2-2; possibly TRBD2 for D (7 bases). V was clipped by 7 bases and J by 6 bases, with 12 bases between them. The CDR3 covers 13 residues. Per germline, CDR1 ENHRY and CDR2 SYGVKD. In DNA, the CDR3 is TGTGCCATCAACCGGGGGGCCCCCGGGGAGCTGTTTTTT. Amino acid sequence: CAINRGAPGELFF.

This clonotype was detected a few times. The V gene is TRBV7-2, the J gene TRBJ2-7; 9 nucleotides align to TRBD2. J was trimmed by 2 bases and V by 4 bases; bases with no gene match: 3. The CDR3 covers 14 residues. Germline V gene sequence: CDR1 SGHTA, CDR2 FQGNSA. The CDR3 bases are TGTGCCAGCAGCTCGACTAGCGGACCCTACGAGCAGTACTTC. Amino acids: CASSSTSGPYEQYF.

This clonotype was seen only a few times. The rearrangement links TRBV20-1 to TRBJ1-2, with D tentatively TRBD1 (6 bases). The CDR3 sequence is 15 residues long. Germline V CDR1 and CDR2: DFQATT, SNEGSKA (reference sequence). With 1 base removed from V and 1 base from J, the gap between germline ends came to 13 bases. CDR3 sequence: CSARAQTGFNYGYTF. The CDR3 DNA is TGCAGTGCTAGAGCCCAGACAGGATTTAACTATGGCTACACCTTC.

This clonotype turned up a few times. The chain carries TRBV20-1 and TRBJ2-7; unclear D gene. The CDR3 is 12 amino acids. Germline loops: CDR1 DFQATT, CDR2 SNEGSKA (reference sequence). The germline V and J ends were trimmed by 6 bases and 0 bases, with 9 bases remaining between them. The CDR3 nucleotides read TGCAGTGCGGTCGGATCCTCCTACGAGCAGTACTTC. As protein: CSAVGSSYEQYF.

The chain combines TRBV12-3 or TRBV12-4 with TRBJ2-5; TRBD2 aligns across 10 bases. The CDR3 runs 14 residues. The V gene end was trimmed by 8 bases and the J gene end by 0 bases; junction bases not matched to a gene: 3. The CDR3 loop reads CASALAGDQETQYF. Here the CDR3 DNA reads TGTGCCAGCGCCCTAGCGGGGGACCAAGAGACCCAGTACTTC.

Concerning this clonotype: With a much larger clone just one base away, this may be a read error. The gene calls are TRBV6-1 and TRBJ2-1, with 7 positions matching TRBD2. The J segment lost 5 bases and the V segment lost 5 bases, leaving 9 bases of the junction unmatched. This CDR3 comprises 15 residues. The germline gives CDR1 MNHNS, CDR2 SASEGT. CDR3 protein: CASSLVGGSHNEQFF. CDR3 bases: TGTGCCAGCAGTCTAGTGGGAGGGTCCCACAATGAGCAGTTCTTC.

This clonotype has at least ten counts. The chain has TRBV6-1 and TRBJ1-1; TRBD1 aligns across 8 bases. In germline, CDR1 is MNHNS, CDR2 SASEGT. The CDR3 sequence is 15 residues long. V lost 5 bases to trimming and J lost 4 bases; unmatched junction nucleotides: 9. The CDR3 sequence is CASSLGQGVITEAFF. The CDR3 nucleotides read TGTGCCAGCAGTCTCGGACAGGGCGTGATCACTGAAGCTTTCTTT.

In its sample, this clonotype was seen many times. The V and J genes are TRBV28 and TRBJ2-3; 8 bases are a match to TRBD1. Germline V gene sequence: CDR1 MDHEN, CDR2 SYDVKM. V lost 5 bases and J lost 0; bases outside the gene matches: 13. The CDR3 extends over 18 amino acids. The CDR3 bases are TGTGCCAGCAGTCTGACTCCCCCCGGGACAGGCAGCACAGATACGCAGTATTTT. It specifies CASSLTPPGTGSTDTQYF.